Below, 20 T cell receptor beta chains from the same sample are listed, as sequenced in a study of blood T cell repertoires in COVID-19. TCRdb's table, derived via immunoSEQ multiplex PCR, lists solely in-frame clones and lacks some. Altogether about 250,000 clones are present, about 82% being singletons, with the ten largest covering 8.5% to 9.5%. Sequencing was carried out using PBMCs or T cells enriched from blood (not recorded which). These receptors were taken from a woman aged 45-60 years with acute COVID-19.

The genes are TRBV15 and TRBJ1-2; possibly TRBD1 for D (5 bases). CDR1 LNHNV and CDR2 YYDKDF come from the germline V gene (reference sequence). V lost 0 bases to trimming and J lost 7 bases, with 18 bases between them. This CDR3 is 16 amino acids long. CDR3 sequence (DNA): TGTGCCACCAGCAGAGATAGAGCGTCCATTCAGGGTGGCTACACCTTC. This codes for CATSRDRASIQGGYTF.

The chain has TRBV4-2 and TRBJ2-2; 11 nucleotides agree with TRBD2. There are 16 residues in the CDR3. With V trimmed by 5 bases and J by 4 bases, 6 bases remained unmatched. CDR1 is LGHNA, CDR2 YNFKEQ, per germline. Here the CDR3 DNA reads TGTGCCAGCAGCTACCGACTAGCGGGGAGCACCGGGGAGCTGTTTTTT. Translation: CASSYRLAGSTGELFF.

The chain uses TRBV19 and TRBJ2-7; perhaps TRBD2 as D (5 bases). Germline V gives CDR1 LNHDA, CDR2 SQIVND (reference sequence). V was trimmed by 1 base and J by 1 base, leaving 11 bases between them. CDR3 size: 15 residues. As DNA, the CDR3 is TGTGCCAGTAGTATAGCGGACTCACCTTCCTACGAGCAGTACTTC. Encoded protein: CASSIADSPSYEQYF.

This chain connects TRBV28 to TRBJ2-5; D is unresolved. The CDR3 spans 14 residues. V was clipped by 5 bases and J by 0 bases, with 10 bases between them. Per germline, CDR1 MDHEN and CDR2 SYDVKM. The CDR3 spells CASSLLENQETQYF. The CDR3 DNA follows: TGTGCCAGCAGTCTTTTGGAGAACCAAGAGACCCAGTACTTC.

The gene calls are TRBV10-3 and TRBJ2-7, with 8 nucleotides matching TRBD1. In germline, CDR1 is ENHRY, CDR2 SYGVKD. Trimming took 8 bases from V and 1 from J; bases not matched to a gene: 4. The CDR3 loop spans 13 amino acids. The CDR3 region has the DNA TGTGCCATCTCGACAGGGGTATCCTACGAGCAGTACTTC. The encoded protein is CAISTGVSYEQYF.

The rearrangement joins TRBV10-3 to TRBJ2-1, with a tentative D call TRBD2 (7 bases). CDR1 is ENHRY, CDR2 SYGVKD, per germline. Trimming cost V 3 bases and J 3 bases, with 12 bases left between them. The CDR3 totals 15 residues. The CDR3 loop is CAISEGGAGYNEQFF. The CDR3 region has the DNA TGTGCCATCAGTGAAGGGGGGGCTGGCTACAATGAGCAGTTCTTC.

This sequence joins TRBV29-1 and TRBJ2-5, with TRBD2 matching 13 bases. Germline V gene data show CDR1 as SQVTM and CDR2 as ANQGSEA. The CDR3 has 14 residues. Trimming cost V 5 bases and J 5 bases; bases outside gene matches: 5. Here the CDR3 DNA reads TGCAGCGTTACTAGCGGGGGGGCCGGGGAGACCCAGTACTTC. Its translation: CSVTSGGAGETQYF.

This clone was detected once. The V call is TRBV7-9, the J call TRBJ1-1; D gene uncertain. Trimming removed 3 bases at V and 2 bases at J, with 19 bases between. Germline CDR1 SEHNR, CDR2 FQNEAQ (reference sequence). This CDR3 spans 17 amino acids. This chain's CDR3 is CASSFRVGRRQNTEAFF. The CDR3 DNA reads TGTGCCAGCAGCTTTAGGGTAGGGCGGAGGCAAAACACTGAAGCTTTCTTT.

V and J are TRBV10-3 and TRBJ1-1; D is perhaps TRBD1 (6 bases). The CDR3 extends over 14 amino acids. Per germline, CDR1 ENHRY and CDR2 SYGVKD. The germline V and J ends were trimmed by 5 bases and 5 bases, with 15 bases remaining between them. The CDR3, as DNA: TGTGCCATCAGTTATGGCAGGGGCCAAACTGAAGCTTTCTTT. Translated: CAISYGRGQTEAFF.

The chain is built from TRBV15 and TRBJ1-2; TRBD1 might be the D (5 bases). Trimming took off 6 bases at V and 4 bases at J, with 12 bases between the two ends. Germline assignment: CDR1 LNHNV and CDR2 YYDKDF (reference sequence). CDR3 length equals 13 residues. The CDR3 nucleotides read TGTGCCACCAGGGGCAGGGAGGTCTATGGCTACACCTTC. Translation: CATRGREVYGYTF.

The chain is built from TRBV5-1 and TRBJ1-4; no clear D. V lost 0 bases and J lost 3, with 12 bases in between. CDR1 is SGHRS and CDR2 is YFSETQ in the germline V gene. The length of the CDR3 is 16 residues. The DNA for the CDR3 is TGCGCCAGCAGCTTGGCCCGGGGTTCGGCTAATGAAAAACTGTTTTTT. This codes for CASSLARGSANEKLFF.

This rearrangement joins TRBV30 to TRBJ2-5; tentatively, D is TRBD2 (5 bases). The CDR3 covers 15 residues. Germline CDR1 GTSNPN, CDR2 SVGIG (reference sequence). Trimming left V 2 bases short and J 5 bases short, with 18 bases between. This chain's CDR3 is CAWSYPHRGWETQYF. CDR3 nucleotide sequence: TGTGCCTGGAGTTACCCCCATAGAGGGTGGGAGACCCAGTACTTC. Looking up the rest from reference TRBV30 and TRBJ2-5 gives the full variable domain: SQTIHQWPATLVQPVGSPLSLECTVEGTSNPNLYWYRQAAGRGLQLLFYSVGIGQISSEVPQNLSASRPQDRQFILSSKKLLLSDSGFYLCAWSYPHRGWETQYFGPGTRLLVL.

This clone was detected only once. This rearrangement joins TRBV19 to TRBJ1-5, with 7 bases matching TRBD1. The CDR3 consists of 13 residues. CDR1 is LNHDA and CDR2 is SQIVND in the germline V gene (reference sequence). Trimming removed 5 bases from V and 4 bases from J; junction bases left unmatched: 2. CDR3 protein: CASSQQGNQPQHF. DNA of the CDR3: TGTGCCAGTAGTCAACAGGGGAATCAGCCCCAGCATTTT.

There are a few counts of this clone. This chain uses TRBV5-5 with TRBJ2-7; the D gene is possibly TRBD1 (6 bases). V lost 4 bases and J 0 bases, leaving 14 bases between the germline ends. Germline lookup yields CDR1 SGHKS and CDR2 YYEKEE (reference sequence). The CDR3 sequence is 15 residues long. Here the CDR3 DNA reads TGTGCCAGCAGCCGAGAGGGGGAGCTCTCCTACGAGCAGTACTTC. As protein: CASSREGELSYEQYF. Full variable domain (rest looked up from reference TRBV5-5 and TRBJ2-7): DAGVTQSPTHLIKTRGQQVTLRCSPISGHKSVSWYQQVLGQGPQFIFQYYEKEERGRGNFPDRFSARQFPNYSSELNVNALLLGDSALYLCASSREGELSYEQYFGPGTRLTVT.

The chain carries TRBV19 and TRBJ2-3; 8 positions agree with TRBD2. V shed 5 bases, J shed 0 bases, and the junction held 22 bases outside the gene matches. Germline V gene sequence: CDR1 LNHDA, CDR2 SQIVND (reference sequence). The CDR3 contains 21 residues. CDR3 protein: CASSGRDVNGGATTSTDTQYF. The CDR3 region has the DNA TGTGCCAGTAGTGGCCGGGATGTGAACGGGGGGGCCACTACTAGCACAGATACGCAGTATTTT.

CDR3 protein: CASSTGGLNTEAFF. The CDR3, as DNA: TGCGCCAGCAGTACAGGGGGTTTGAACACTGAAGCTTTCTTT. This rearrangement joins TRBV5-1 to TRBJ1-1, with 8 bases lining up with TRBD1. The trim removed 5 bases at V and 0 bases at J, leaving 3 bases unmatched. CDR1 and CDR2 from the germline V gene are SGHRS and YFSETQ. The CDR3 contains 14 residues.

The chain couples TRBV30 to TRBJ2-5; no clear D gene. Germline V CDR1 and CDR2: GTSNPN, SVGIG (reference sequence). The CDR3 sequence is 12 residues long. V lost 1 base and J lost 2, with 5 bases in between. This CDR3 reads CAWSGRQETQYF. CDR3 nucleotides: TGTGCCTGGAGTGGCAGACAAGAGACCCAGTACTTC.

This rearrangement joins TRBV30 to TRBJ2-5, with TRBD1 as a possible D gene (6 bases). The V and J ends lost 0 bases and 4 bases respectively, with 9 bases between them. The V gene's germline CDR1 is GTSNPN and CDR2 SVGIG (reference sequence). CDR3 length: 13 residues. In DNA, the CDR3 is TGTGCCTGGAGTGTAAGACAGGCAGAGACCCAGTACTTC. Translated: CAWSVRQAETQYF.

The rearrangement links TRBV7-9 to TRBJ2-1; the D gene is possibly TRBD2 (6 bases). V dropped 1 base and J dropped 9 bases, with 13 bases sitting between them. The CDR3 extends over 14 amino acids. Looked up from germline, CDR1 is SEHNR and CDR2 is FQNEAQ (reference sequence). The CDR3 bases are TGTGCCAGCAGCTTAGTGTCTGCCGGGGGTGAGCAGTTCTTC. Its translation: CASSLVSAGGEQFF.

The genes are TRBV9 and TRBJ2-2; D unresolved. V lost 0 bases and J 6 bases, leaving 3 bases between the germline ends. This CDR3 comprises 12 residues. Germline CDR1 is SGDLS and CDR2 is YYNGEE. This CDR3 is CASSVAAGELFF. The CDR3 DNA follows: TGTGCCAGCAGCGTAGCAGCCGGGGAGCTGTTTTTT.